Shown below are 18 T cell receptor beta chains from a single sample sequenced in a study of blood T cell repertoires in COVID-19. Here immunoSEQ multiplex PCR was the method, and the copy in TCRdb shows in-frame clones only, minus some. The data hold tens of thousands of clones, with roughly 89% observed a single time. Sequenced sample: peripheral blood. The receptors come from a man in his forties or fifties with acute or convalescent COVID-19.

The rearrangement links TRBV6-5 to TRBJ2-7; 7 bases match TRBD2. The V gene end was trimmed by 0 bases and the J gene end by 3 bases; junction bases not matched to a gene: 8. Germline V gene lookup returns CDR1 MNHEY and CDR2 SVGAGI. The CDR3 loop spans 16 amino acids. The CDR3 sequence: CASSYSVPGLNYEQYF. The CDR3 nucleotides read TGTGCCAGCAGTTACTCGGTCCCGGGACTAAACTACGAGCAGTACTTC.

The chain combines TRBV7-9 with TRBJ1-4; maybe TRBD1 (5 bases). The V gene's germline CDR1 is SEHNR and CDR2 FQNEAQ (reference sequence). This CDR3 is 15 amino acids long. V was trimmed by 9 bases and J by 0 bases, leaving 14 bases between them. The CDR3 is CASRGVLSTNEKLFF. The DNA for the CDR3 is TGTGCCAGTCGGGGGGTACTCTCAACTAATGAAAAACTGTTTTTT.

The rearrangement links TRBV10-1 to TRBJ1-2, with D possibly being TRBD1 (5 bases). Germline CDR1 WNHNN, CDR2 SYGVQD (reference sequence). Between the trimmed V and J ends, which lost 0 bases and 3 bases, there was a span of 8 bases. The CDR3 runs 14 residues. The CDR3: CASSESGRDYGYTF. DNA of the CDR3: TGCGCCAGCAGTGAGTCGGGCAGGGACTATGGCTACACCTTC.

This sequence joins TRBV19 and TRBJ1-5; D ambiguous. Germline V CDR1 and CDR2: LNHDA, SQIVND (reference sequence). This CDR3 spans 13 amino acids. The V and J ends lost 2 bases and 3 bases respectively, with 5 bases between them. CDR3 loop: CASSITSNQPQHF. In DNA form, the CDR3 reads TGTGCCAGTAGTATAACTTCCAATCAGCCCCAGCATTTT.

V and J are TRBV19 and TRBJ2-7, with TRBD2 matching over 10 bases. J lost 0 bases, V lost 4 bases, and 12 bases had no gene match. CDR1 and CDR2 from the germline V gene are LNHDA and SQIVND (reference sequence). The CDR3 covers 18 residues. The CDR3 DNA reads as TGTGCCAGTAGTACAGCGAGTACTAGCGGGGTTTACTCCTACGAGCAGTACTTC. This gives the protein CASSTASTSGVYSYEQYF.

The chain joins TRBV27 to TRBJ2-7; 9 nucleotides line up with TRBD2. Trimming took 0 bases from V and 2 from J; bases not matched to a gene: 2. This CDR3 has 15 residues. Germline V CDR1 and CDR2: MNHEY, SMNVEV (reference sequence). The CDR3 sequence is CASSLSGGRAYEQYF. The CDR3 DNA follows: TGTGCCAGCAGTTTATCCGGCGGGAGGGCCTACGAGCAGTACTTC.

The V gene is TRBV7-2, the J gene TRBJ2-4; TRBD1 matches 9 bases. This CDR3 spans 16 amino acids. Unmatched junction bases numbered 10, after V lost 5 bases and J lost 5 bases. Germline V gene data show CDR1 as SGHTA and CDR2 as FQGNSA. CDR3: CASSIRTGESQNIQYF. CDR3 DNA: TGTGCCAGCAGCATCCGGACAGGGGAATCCCAAAACATTCAGTACTTC.

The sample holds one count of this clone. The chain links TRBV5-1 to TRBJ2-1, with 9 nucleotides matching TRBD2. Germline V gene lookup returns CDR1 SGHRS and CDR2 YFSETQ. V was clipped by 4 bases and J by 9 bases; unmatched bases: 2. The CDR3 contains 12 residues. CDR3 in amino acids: CASSDSGSEQFF. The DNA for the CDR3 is TGCGCCAGCAGCGATAGCGGGAGTGAGCAGTTCTTC.

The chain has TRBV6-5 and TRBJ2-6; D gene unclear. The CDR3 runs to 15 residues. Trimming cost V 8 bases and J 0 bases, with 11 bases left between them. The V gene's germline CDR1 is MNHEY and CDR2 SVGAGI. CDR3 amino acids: CASESRSSGANVLTF. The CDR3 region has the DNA TGTGCCAGCGAGTCTAGGTCCTCTGGGGCCAACGTCCTGACTTTC.

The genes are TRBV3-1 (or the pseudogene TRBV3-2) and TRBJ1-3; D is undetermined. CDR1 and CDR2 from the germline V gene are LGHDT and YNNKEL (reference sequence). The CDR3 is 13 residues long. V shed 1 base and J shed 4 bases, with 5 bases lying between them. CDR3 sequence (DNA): TGTGCCAGCAGCCAAGTTCTGGGAAACACCATATATTTT. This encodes CASSQVLGNTIYF.

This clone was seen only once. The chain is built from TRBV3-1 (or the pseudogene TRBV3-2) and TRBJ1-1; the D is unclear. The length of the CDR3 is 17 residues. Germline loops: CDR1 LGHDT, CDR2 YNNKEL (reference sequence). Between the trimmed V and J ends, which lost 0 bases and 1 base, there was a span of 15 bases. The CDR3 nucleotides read TGTGCCAGCAGCCAAGAACGGACTCGATACCAGAACACTGAAGCTTTCTTT. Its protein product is CASSQERTRYQNTEAFF.

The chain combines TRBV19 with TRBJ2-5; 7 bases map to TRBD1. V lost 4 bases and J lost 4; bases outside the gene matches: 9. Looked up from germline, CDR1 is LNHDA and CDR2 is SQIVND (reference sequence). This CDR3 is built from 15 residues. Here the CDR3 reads CASSTPTGTVETQYF. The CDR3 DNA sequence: TGTGCCAGTAGTACCCCGACAGGGACAGTAGAGACCCAGTACTTC.

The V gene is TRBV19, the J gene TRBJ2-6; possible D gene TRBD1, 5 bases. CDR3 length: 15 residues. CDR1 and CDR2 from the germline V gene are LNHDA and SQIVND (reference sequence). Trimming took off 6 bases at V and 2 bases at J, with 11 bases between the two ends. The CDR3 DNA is TGTGCCAGTAGAGGCAGGGCGACTGGGGCCAACGTCCTGACTTTC. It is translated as CASRGRATGANVLTF.

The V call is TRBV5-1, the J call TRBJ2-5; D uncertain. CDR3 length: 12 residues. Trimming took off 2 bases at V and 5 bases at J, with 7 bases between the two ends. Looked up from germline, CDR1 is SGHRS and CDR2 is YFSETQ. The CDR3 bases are TGCGCCAGCAGCTTCTCCCAGGAGACCCAGTACTTC. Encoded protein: CASSFSQETQYF.

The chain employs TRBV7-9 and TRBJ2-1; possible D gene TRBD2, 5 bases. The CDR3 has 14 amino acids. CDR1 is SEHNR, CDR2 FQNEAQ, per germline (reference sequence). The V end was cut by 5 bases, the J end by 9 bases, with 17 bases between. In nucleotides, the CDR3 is TGTGCCAGCAGCCGCTACATTGAAGCGGTTGAGCAGTTCTTC. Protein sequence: CASSRYIEAVEQFF.

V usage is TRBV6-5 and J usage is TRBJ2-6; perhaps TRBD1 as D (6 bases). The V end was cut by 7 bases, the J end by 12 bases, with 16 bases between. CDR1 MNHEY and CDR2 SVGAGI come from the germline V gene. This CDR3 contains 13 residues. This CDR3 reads CASKNRAPAVLTF. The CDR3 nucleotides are TGTGCCAGCAAGAACAGGGCCCCCGCCGTCCTGACTTTC.

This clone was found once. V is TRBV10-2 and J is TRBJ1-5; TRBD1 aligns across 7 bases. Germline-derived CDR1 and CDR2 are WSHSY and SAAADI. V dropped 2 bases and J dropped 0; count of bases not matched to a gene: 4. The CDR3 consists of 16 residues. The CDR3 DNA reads TGCGCCAGCAGTGAGAACAGGGGAGATAGCAATCAGCCCCAGCATTTT. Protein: CASSENRGDSNQPQHF.

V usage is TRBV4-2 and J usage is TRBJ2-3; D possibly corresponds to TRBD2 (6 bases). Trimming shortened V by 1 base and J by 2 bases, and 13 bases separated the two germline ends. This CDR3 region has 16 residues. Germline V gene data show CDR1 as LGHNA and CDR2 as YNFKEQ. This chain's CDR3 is CASSQVGWRDTDTQYF. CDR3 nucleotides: TGTGCCAGCAGCCAAGTCGGGTGGAGGGACACAGATACGCAGTATTTT.